Sequencing of this T cell receptor beta chain was carried out in a study of shared clonotypes between healthy human individuals. Broader study findings: It was the few donors that limited the genetic and exposure-history diversity represented. When compared with the clonotypes that were shared by all four sorted-subset donors, the non-shared clonotypes turned out to have lower generation probabilities.

Germline CDR1 is SGHNT and CDR2 is YYREEE (reference sequence). This CDR3 contains 17 residues. Trimming cost V 3 bases and J 0 bases; bases outside gene matches: 8. Points on this clone: Its target is not known.

The authors distributed each subset's genomic DNA evenly over several immunoSEQ plates. In the original analysis: ImmunoSEQ yielded junction-only sequences lacking quality scores, so filtering differed. Using immunoSEQ multiplex PCR, the repertoire was profiled, and TCRdb retains in-frame clones only, with some absent. Clone size and V and J calls were adopted from that table, with D and trimming inferred from the DNA. The repertoire holds 760,000 or so clones, around 96% seen once, with about 0.25% in the top ten. CD45RO negativity and positive selection for CCR7 defined naive CD8 cells, a population that excluded terminally differentiated effector memory CD45RA+ cells.

The sequenced sample was naive CD8+ T cells sorted from blood. This receptor was taken from a man younger than 40 in good health. The rearrangement joins TRBV5-4 to TRBJ1-3, with 8 bases aligning to TRBD1. The CDR3 sequence is CASSWTGQTSSGNTIYF. The CDR3, as DNA: TGTGCCAGCAGCTGGACAGGGCAGACGAGCTCTGGAAACACCATATATTTT. The full variable domain, its missing parts supplied by reference TRBV5-4 and TRBJ1-3, is ETGVTQSPTHLIKTRGQQVTLRCSSQSGHNTVSWYQQALGQGPQFIFQYYREEENGRGNFPPRFSGLQFPNYSSELNVNALELDDSALYLCASSWTGQTSSGNTIYFGEGSWLTVV.